The clone carrying this T cell receptor beta chain was seen ten or more times. Its antigen is not identified. The entry originates in a study of Graves' ophthalmopathy and Graves' hyperthyroidism. Study-level points and caveats: Ophthalmopathy progression was predicted by the model at 70.59% sensitivity and under 75% specificity. A model built from 13 signatures distinguished ophthalmopathy from stable hyperthyroidism with approximately 89% sensitivity and around 78% specificity.

CDR1 and CDR2 (germline): SGHVS, FQNEAQ. The CDR3 has 15 amino acids. The V end was cut by 4 bases, the J end by 5 bases, with 17 bases between. TCR beta CDR3 amplification used RNA transcripts. The authors performed first-round RT-PCR with HTBI primers and then a second-round multiplex PCR. One entry per CDR3 protein results from TCRdb running MiXCR on the multiplex PCR reads. The sample has over a million distinct CDR3 sequences, less than 45% seen once. Uncontrolled infections, pregnancy, lactation or other autoimmune diseases led to patient exclusion. Clinicians made diagnoses from clinical symptoms, serum thyroxine, TRAb, thyroid ultrasound and orbital computed tomography.

The V gene is TRBV7-8, the J gene TRBJ2-5, with D possibly TRBD1 on 6 matching bases. The sequence was collected from an adult man with Graves' hyperthyroidism. Sample: peripheral blood or thyroid tissue (not recorded which). CDR3 bases: TGTGCCAGCAGCTCCAAACAGGGTTCGAGGGAGACCCAGTACTTC. Protein: CASSSKQGSRETQYF. Full variable domain (rest looked up from reference TRBV7-8 and TRBJ2-5): GAGVSQSPRYKVAKRGQDVALRCDPISGHVSLFWYQQALGQGPEFLTYFQNEAQLDKSGLPSDRFFAERPEGSVSTLKIQRTQQEDSAVYLCASSSKQGSRETQYFGPGTRLLVL.